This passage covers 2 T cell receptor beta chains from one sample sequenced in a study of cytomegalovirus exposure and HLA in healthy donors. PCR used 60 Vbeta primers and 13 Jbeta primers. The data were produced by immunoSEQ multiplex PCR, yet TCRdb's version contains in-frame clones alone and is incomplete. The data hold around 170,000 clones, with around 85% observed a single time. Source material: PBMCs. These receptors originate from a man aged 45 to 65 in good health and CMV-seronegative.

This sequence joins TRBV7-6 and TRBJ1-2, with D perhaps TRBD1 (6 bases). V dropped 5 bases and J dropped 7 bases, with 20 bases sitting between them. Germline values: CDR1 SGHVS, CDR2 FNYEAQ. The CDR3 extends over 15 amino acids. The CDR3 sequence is CASSAYREGSPGYTF. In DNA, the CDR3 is TGTGCCAGCAGCGCTTACAGGGAGGGTTCTCCTGGCTACACCTTC.

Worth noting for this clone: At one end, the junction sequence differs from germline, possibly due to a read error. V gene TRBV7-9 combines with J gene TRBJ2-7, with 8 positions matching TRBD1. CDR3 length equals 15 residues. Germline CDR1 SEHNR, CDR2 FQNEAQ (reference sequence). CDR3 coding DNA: TGTTCCAGCAGCAGAATGACAGGGGTAACTGGCGAGCAGTACTTC. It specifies CSSSRMTGVTGEQYF.